The 16 T cell receptor beta chains below all came from one sample that was sequenced in a study of blood T cell repertoires in COVID-19. Libraries were prepared by immunoSEQ multiplex PCR; TCRdb keeps only in-frame clonotypes and omits some of them. The sample lists some 290,000 clones, almost 90% seen once, with about 1% in the top ten. The sample consisted of peripheral blood. These receptors all stem from a woman aged 40-49 years with COVID-19, enrolled during active disease.

The chain recombines TRBV27 with TRBJ1-2; D is possibly TRBD1 (6 bases). The CDR3 runs to 14 residues. The germline gives CDR1 MNHEY, CDR2 SMNVEV (reference sequence). V gave up 7 bases and J gave up 7 bases, with 19 bases separating them. CDR3 loop: CASMLDRGGSGYTF. The DNA for the CDR3 is TGTGCCAGCATGCTGGACCGAGGGGGTTCTGGCTACACCTTC.

V gene TRBV5-1 combines with J gene TRBJ2-1; TRBD1 matches at 7 bases. Germline values: CDR1 SGHRS, CDR2 YFSETQ. With V trimmed by 1 base and J by 8 bases, 18 bases remained unmatched. CDR3 length: 18 amino acids. The CDR3 region is CASSLPEPIQGPRDEQFF. The CDR3 DNA reads TGCGCCAGCAGCTTGCCGGAACCAATACAGGGGCCGAGGGATGAGCAGTTCTTC.

V usage is TRBV5-4 and J usage is TRBJ2-3; the D is unclear. Germline values: CDR1 SGHNT, CDR2 YYREEE (reference sequence). Trimming removed 3 bases from V and 2 bases from J, with 7 bases in between. This CDR3 is built from 13 residues. The CDR3 here is CASSYLLTDTQYF. CDR3 in DNA: TGTGCCAGCAGCTATCTACTCACAGATACGCAGTATTTT. The entire variable domain, with the rest obtained from reference TRBV5-4 and TRBJ2-3, is as follows: ETGVTQSPTHLIKTRGQQVTLRCSSQSGHNTVSWYQQALGQGPQFIFQYYREEENGRGNFPPRFSGLQFPNYSSELNVNALELDDSALYLCASSYLLTDTQYFGPGTRLTVL.

The chain links TRBV6-5 to TRBJ1-2; D not certain. The CDR3 has 15 amino acids. The V gene lost 3 bases and the J gene lost 0 bases, with 11 bases spanning the gap. Germline CDR1 is MNHEY and CDR2 is SVGAGI. This CDR3 is CASSYAGSTNYGYTF. In nucleotides, the CDR3 is TGTGCCAGCAGTTATGCGGGGTCAACTAACTATGGCTACACCTTC.

This chain links TRBV7-9 with TRBJ1-4; D is unresolved. The CDR3 runs to 13 residues. CDR1 is SEHNR, CDR2 FQNEAQ, per germline (reference sequence). Trimming cost V 5 bases and J 8 bases, with 12 bases left between them. The CDR3 is CASSRGSGEKLFF. The CDR3 DNA reads as TGTGCCAGCAGCCGGGGATCGGGGGAAAAACTGTTTTTT.

Notes on this clone: The sample holds other DNA sequences that translate to the same CDR3. This chain joins TRBV2 and TRBJ1-1; 9 bases are shared with TRBD1. The CDR3 length is 14 residues. Per the germline V gene, CDR1 is SNHLY and CDR2 is FYNNEI. Unmatched junction bases numbered 3, after V lost 6 bases and J lost 1 base. The CDR3, as DNA: TGTGCCAGCAGGCGGGACAGGGCGAACACTGAAGCTTTCTTT. Protein sequence: CASRRDRANTEAFF.

J is TRBJ1-3 and V is TRBV4-3, with D maybe TRBD1 (6 bases). Germline V gives CDR1 LGHNA, CDR2 YSLEER. The CDR3 sequence is 18 residues long. V was pared by 3 bases and J by 2 bases, with 20 bases between. CDR3 residues: CASSHLEEGGATGNTIYF. The CDR3 bases are TGCGCCAGCAGCCACCTAGAGGAGGGGGGGGCCACTGGAAACACCATATATTTT.

The chain carries TRBV7-3 and TRBJ2-1, with TRBD2 matching 12 bases. The CDR3 runs to 15 residues. Trimming took 4 bases from V and 6 from J; bases not matched to a gene: 4. The V gene's germline CDR1 is SGHTA and CDR2 FQGTGA. The CDR3 sequence is CASSSSGRALNEQFF. The CDR3 DNA reads TGTGCCAGCAGCTCTAGCGGGAGGGCCCTCAATGAGCAGTTCTTC.

This chain connects TRBV5-1 to TRBJ2-3, with 9 bases matching TRBD2. The germline V gene has CDR1 SGHRS and CDR2 YFSETQ. The CDR3 is 15 residues long. V lost 1 base, J lost 5 bases, and 5 bases stayed unmatched. CDR3 in amino acids: CASSLNGRGGDTQYF. The CDR3 DNA sequence: TGCGCCAGCAGCTTGAACGGGCGGGGGGGAGATACGCAGTATTTT.

This clone appeared once. The genes are TRBV11-2 and TRBJ2-3; 13 nucleotides match TRBD2. V trimming: 2 bases; J trimming: 1 base; junction bases outside the gene matches: 6. Germline V gene sequence: CDR1 SGHAT, CDR2 FQNNGV. The CDR3 contains 18 residues. CDR3 nucleotide sequence: TGTGCCAGCAGCTTAAGGACTAGCGGGGGCCGGGGCACAGATACGCAGTATTTT. It is translated as CASSLRTSGGRGTDTQYF.

The gene calls are TRBV6-5 and TRBJ1-5; possible D gene TRBD1, 5 bases. The CDR3 sequence is 14 residues long. Germline CDR1 reads MNHEY; CDR2 reads SVGAGI. Trimming shortened V by 10 bases and J by 0 bases, and 13 bases separated the two germline ends. Here the CDR3 reads CATGPGGSNQPQHF. DNA for the CDR3: TGTGCCACCGGTCCCGGGGGTAGCAATCAGCCCCAGCATTTT.

V is TRBV19 and J is TRBJ2-5; D is uncertain. Germline V gene sequence: CDR1 LNHDA, CDR2 SQIVND (reference sequence). This CDR3 is 11 amino acids long. Trimming stripped 5 bases from V and 4 bases from J, with 5 bases between. The CDR3 sequence: CASSEAETQYF. Written as DNA, the CDR3 is TGTGCCAGTAGTGAGGCAGAGACCCAGTACTTC.

The chain's CDR3 is CASRSGRDYGYTF. CDR3 sequence (DNA): TGTGCCAGCAGATCAGGTCGAGACTATGGCTACACCTTC. The V call is TRBV11-2, the J call TRBJ1-2; D call uncertain. V lost 6 bases and J 3 bases, leaving 11 bases between the germline ends. From germline, CDR1 is SGHAT and CDR2 FQNNGV. The CDR3 has 13 amino acids.

This chain uses TRBV18 with TRBJ1-4, with 10 bases that match TRBD1. V lost 6 bases to trimming and J lost 6 bases; unmatched junction nucleotides: 16. Germline CDR1 and CDR2: KGHSH and LQKENI. The CDR3 is 18 amino acids. The CDR3 region is CASSRTRRQGAVDEKLFF. The DNA of the CDR3 is TGTGCCAGCTCCCGCACCAGGAGACAGGGGGCGGTCGATGAAAAACTGTTTTTT.

This chain links TRBV2 with TRBJ1-1; D remains ambiguous. Germline-derived CDR1 and CDR2 are SNHLY and FYNNEI. This CDR3 has 11 residues. The V end was cut by 4 bases, the J end by 6 bases, with 6 bases between. The CDR3 loop is CASSVQSEAFF. In DNA form, the CDR3 reads TGTGCCAGCAGTGTTCAGTCTGAAGCTTTCTTT.

This rearrangement joins TRBV7-3 to TRBJ1-6; TRBD1 agrees at 8 bases. Germline V CDR1 and CDR2: SGHTA, FQGTGA. CDR3 size: 15 residues. The trim removed 3 bases at V and 8 bases at J, leaving 6 bases unmatched. The CDR3, as DNA: TGTGCCAGCAGCTTCCAGGGGGCGAAACATTCACCCCTCCACTTT. It is translated as CASSFQGAKHSPLHF.